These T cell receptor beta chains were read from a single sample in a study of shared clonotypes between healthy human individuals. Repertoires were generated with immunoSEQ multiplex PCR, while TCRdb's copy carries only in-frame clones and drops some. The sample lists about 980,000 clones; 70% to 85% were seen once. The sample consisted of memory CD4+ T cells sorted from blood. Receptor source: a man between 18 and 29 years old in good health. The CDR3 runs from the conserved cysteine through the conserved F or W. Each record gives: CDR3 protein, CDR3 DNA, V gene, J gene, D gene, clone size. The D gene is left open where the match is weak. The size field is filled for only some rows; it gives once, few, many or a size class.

cdr3_aa: CASSLRQGSSSPLHF
cdr3_nt: TGTGCCAGCAGCTTAAGGCAGGGAAGCAGTTCACCCCTCCACTTT
v_call: TRBV7-2
j_call: TRBJ1-6
d_call: NA
clone_size: once

cdr3_aa: CASSLRRPNTGELFF
cdr3_nt: TGTGCCAGCAGCTTAAGGAGGCCCAACACCGGGGAGCTGTTTTTT
v_call: TRBV7-2
j_call: TRBJ2-2
d_call: NA
clone_size: NA

cdr3_aa: CASTRTSGRQSSYNEQFF
cdr3_nt: TGTGCCAGCACCAGGACTAGCGGGAGGCAGAGCTCCTACAATGAGCAGTTCTTC
v_call: TRBV7-9
j_call: TRBJ2-1
d_call: TRBD2
clone_size: NA

cdr3_aa: CASSLPPGAFTASNTEAFF
cdr3_nt: TGTGCCAGCAGTTTACCTCCGGGGGCGTTCACCGCTTCGAACACTGAAGCTTTCTTT
v_call: TRBV28
j_call: TRBJ1-1
d_call: NA
clone_size: NA

cdr3_aa: CASSPTGKETQYF
cdr3_nt: TGTGCCAGCTCACCCACAGGGAAAGAGACCCAGTACTTC
v_call: TRBV18
j_call: TRBJ2-5
d_call: NA
clone_size: NA

cdr3_aa: CASSQDSGARELFF
cdr3_nt: TGTGCCAGCAGCCAAGATAGCGGGGCTCGGGAGCTGTTTTTT
v_call: TRBV14
j_call: TRBJ2-2
d_call: TRBD2
clone_size: NA

cdr3_aa: CASSLPRALGDTQYF
cdr3_nt: TGTGCCAGCAGCTTACCCCGCGCCCTCGGGGATACGCAGTATTTT
v_call: TRBV5-6
j_call: TRBJ2-3
d_call: NA
clone_size: NA

cdr3_aa: CASSRALRGETQYF
cdr3_nt: TGCGCCAGCAGCCGGGCGCTTAGGGGAGAGACCCAGTACTTC
v_call: TRBV4-3
j_call: TRBJ2-5
d_call: NA
clone_size: NA

cdr3_aa: CASSQAENRGGWNTEAFF
cdr3_nt: TGTGCCAGCAGCCAGGCTGAAAACAGGGGGGGATGGAACACTGAAGCTTTCTTT
v_call: TRBV5-4
j_call: TRBJ1-1
d_call: TRBD1
clone_size: NA

cdr3_aa: CASSPGQTYGYTF
cdr3_nt: TGTGCCAGCAGCCCCGGGCAGACCTATGGCTACACCTTC
v_call: TRBV7-2
j_call: TRBJ1-2
d_call: NA
clone_size: few

cdr3_aa: CASRVLETANTEAFF
cdr3_nt: TGTGCCAGTAGGGTCCTAGAGACCGCGAACACTGAAGCTTTCTTT
v_call: TRBV19
j_call: TRBJ1-1
d_call: NA
clone_size: once

cdr3_aa: CASSYLASGAPDEQFF
cdr3_nt: TGTGCCAGCAGTTACTTGGCTAGCGGGGCACCCGATGAGCAGTTCTTC
v_call: TRBV6-6
j_call: TRBJ2-1
d_call: TRBD2
clone_size: NA

cdr3_aa: CASSPRGSGISNEQFF
cdr3_nt: TGTGCCAGCAGCCCTCGGGGTAGCGGGATAAGCAATGAGCAGTTCTTC
v_call: TRBV5-4
j_call: TRBJ2-1
d_call: TRBD2
clone_size: NA

cdr3_aa: CASSTLGGGYQETQYF
cdr3_nt: TGCGCCAGCAGCACCCTGGGCGGGGGTTACCAAGAGACCCAGTACTTC
v_call: TRBV5-1
j_call: TRBJ2-5
d_call: TRBD2
clone_size: NA

cdr3_aa: CASSPGLAGNNEQFF
cdr3_nt: TGTGCCAGCAGCCCCGGACTAGCGGGGAACAATGAGCAGTTCTTC
v_call: TRBV7-9
j_call: TRBJ2-1
d_call: TRBD2
clone_size: NA

cdr3_aa: CAISDSGYGYTF
cdr3_nt: TGTGCCATCAGTGACTCGGGCTATGGCTACACCTTC
v_call: TRBV10-3
j_call: TRBJ1-2
d_call: NA
clone_size: once

cdr3_aa: CASSFEGNYGYTF
cdr3_nt: TGTGCCAGCAGTTTCGAAGGGAACTATGGCTACACCTTC
v_call: TRBV28
j_call: TRBJ1-2
d_call: NA
clone_size: NA

cdr3_aa: CASSPLPGSNYGYTF
cdr3_nt: TGTGCCAGCTCACCACTCCCAGGATCAAACTATGGCTACACCTTC
v_call: TRBV18
j_call: TRBJ1-2
d_call: NA
clone_size: NA

cdr3_aa: CASSLDPHRMSYEQYF
cdr3_nt: TGTGCCAGCAGCTTGGATCCCCATCGAATGTCCTACGAGCAGTACTTC
v_call: TRBV5-4
j_call: TRBJ2-7
d_call: NA
clone_size: NA

cdr3_aa: CASKARWPLNTEAFF
cdr3_nt: TGTGCCAGTAAGGCCAGGTGGCCCTTAAACACTGAAGCTTTCTTT
v_call: TRBV19
j_call: TRBJ1-1
d_call: NA
clone_size: NA

cdr3_aa: CASSRDPWRDEQFF
cdr3_nt: TGCGCCAGCAGCAGGGACCCCTGGAGGGATGAGCAGTTCTTC
v_call: TRBV5-1
j_call: TRBJ2-1
d_call: NA
clone_size: NA

cdr3_aa: CASSQDRGAFYEQYF
cdr3_nt: TGCGCCAGCAGCCAAGATCGAGGGGCGTTCTACGAGCAGTACTTC
v_call: TRBV4-3
j_call: TRBJ2-7
d_call: NA
clone_size: NA

cdr3_aa: CASSPSTSGKGTDTQYF
cdr3_nt: TGTGCCAGCTCACCATCGACTAGCGGTAAAGGCACAGATACGCAGTATTTT
v_call: TRBV18
j_call: TRBJ2-3
d_call: TRBD2
clone_size: NA

cdr3_aa: CATHPGSSYEQYF
cdr3_nt: TGTGCCACCCATCCCGGTAGCTCCTACGAGCAGTACTTC
v_call: TRBV6-6
j_call: TRBJ2-7
d_call: NA
clone_size: NA

cdr3_aa: CASSLSHSSNTDTQYF
cdr3_nt: TGTGCCAGCAGCTTATCCCACAGTTCGAACACAGATACGCAGTATTTT
v_call: TRBV7-9
j_call: TRBJ2-3
d_call: NA
clone_size: NA

cdr3_aa: CASSPMQQGAGANVLTF
cdr3_nt: TGTGCCAGCTCACCGATGCAACAGGGGGCTGGGGCCAACGTCCTGACTTTC
v_call: TRBV18
j_call: TRBJ2-6
d_call: TRBD1
clone_size: NA

cdr3_aa: CASSGAYEQYF
cdr3_nt: TGTGCCAGCAGTGGAGCATACGAGCAGTACTTC
v_call: TRBV2
j_call: TRBJ2-7
d_call: NA
clone_size: NA

cdr3_aa: CASSLISGQHYEQYF
cdr3_nt: TGTGCCAGCAGCCTAATCTCGGGACAACACTACGAGCAGTACTTC
v_call: TRBV5-6
j_call: TRBJ2-7
d_call: NA
clone_size: NA

cdr3_aa: CASSYSFSNQPQHF
cdr3_nt: TGTGCCAGCAGTTACTCGTTTAGCAATCAGCCCCAGCATTTT
v_call: TRBV6-5
j_call: TRBJ1-5
d_call: NA
clone_size: NA

cdr3_aa: CASSVQSGANVLTF
cdr3_nt: TGTGCCAGCAGTGTTCAGTCCGGGGCCAACGTCCTGACTTTC
v_call: TRBV27
j_call: TRBJ2-6
d_call: NA
clone_size: NA

cdr3_aa: CASSPRDSYNSPLHF
cdr3_nt: TGTGCCAGCAGCCCACGGGACAGTTATAATTCACCCCTCCACTTT
v_call: TRBV11-2
j_call: TRBJ1-6
d_call: TRBD1
clone_size: NA

cdr3_aa: CASSTASGSSENIQYF
cdr3_nt: TGTGCCAGCTCGACCGCTAGCGGGAGTTCGGAAAACATTCAGTACTTC
v_call: TRBV7-2
j_call: TRBJ2-4
d_call: TRBD2
clone_size: NA

cdr3_aa: CASSPTGNTQYF
cdr3_nt: TGTGCCAGCAGTCCTACAGGAAACACGCAGTATTTT
v_call: TRBV5-4
j_call: TRBJ2-3
d_call: NA
clone_size: NA

cdr3_aa: CASSSETSGSAYF
cdr3_nt: TGTGCCAGCAGCTCCGAAACTAGCGGGAGTGCGTATTTT
v_call: TRBV7-9
j_call: TRBJ2-3
d_call: TRBD2
clone_size: NA

cdr3_aa: CASSLVGQGAMAEAFF
cdr3_nt: TGTGCCAGCAGCTTGGTGGGACAGGGGGCGATGGCTGAAGCTTTCTTT
v_call: TRBV5-6
j_call: TRBJ1-1
d_call: TRBD1
clone_size: NA

cdr3_aa: CASSYSLAGGHNEQFF
cdr3_nt: TGCGCCAGCAGCTATAGCCTAGCGGGGGGGCACAATGAGCAGTTCTTC
v_call: TRBV5-1
j_call: TRBJ2-1
d_call: TRBD2
clone_size: NA

cdr3_aa: CASSLDSSFAEAFF
cdr3_nt: TGTGCCAGCAGTCTAGACAGTAGTTTCGCTGAAGCTTTCTTT
v_call: TRBV5-4
j_call: TRBJ1-1
d_call: NA
clone_size: once

cdr3_aa: CASSLSRLAAPSTDTQYF
cdr3_nt: TGTGCCAGCAGTTTATCCCGACTAGCGGCGCCTAGCACAGATACGCAGTATTTT
v_call: TRBV27
j_call: TRBJ2-3
d_call: TRBD2
clone_size: NA

cdr3_aa: CASTHLIYEQFF
cdr3_nt: TGTGCCAGTACCCATTTGATCTATGAGCAGTTCTTC
v_call: TRBV19
j_call: TRBJ2-1
d_call: NA
clone_size: NA

cdr3_aa: CASSSSGRFSDTQYF
cdr3_nt: TGTGCTAGCTCGTCTAGCGGGAGATTCTCAGATACGCAGTATTTT
v_call: TRBV7-7
j_call: TRBJ2-3
d_call: TRBD2
clone_size: NA

cdr3_aa: CASSRPDWGKLFF
cdr3_nt: TGTGCCAGTTCAAGGCCCGATTGGGGAAAACTGTTTTTT
v_call: TRBV25-1
j_call: TRBJ1-4
d_call: NA
clone_size: NA

cdr3_aa: CASRGTIAEDTQYF
cdr3_nt: TGCGCCAGCAGAGGGACCATAGCCGAAGATACGCAGTATTTT
v_call: TRBV5-1
j_call: TRBJ2-3
d_call: NA
clone_size: NA

cdr3_aa: CASSLETGWGTEAFF
cdr3_nt: TGTGCCAGCAGCTTAGAAACAGGGTGGGGGACTGAAGCTTTCTTT
v_call: TRBV7-9
j_call: TRBJ1-1
d_call: NA
clone_size: NA

cdr3_aa: CASSTSGTGGEKLFF
cdr3_nt: TGTGCCAGCTCTACCTCCGGGACAGGGGGTGAAAAACTGTTTTTT
v_call: TRBV18
j_call: TRBJ1-4
d_call: TRBD1
clone_size: NA

cdr3_aa: CASSSTAGVVANEQFF
cdr3_nt: TGTGCCAGTAGTAGTACGGCGGGAGTTGTTGCAAATGAGCAGTTCTTC
v_call: TRBV19
j_call: TRBJ2-1
d_call: TRBD2
clone_size: once

cdr3_aa: CASSPSGTGGYGYTF
cdr3_nt: TGTGCCAGCAGTCCTTCCGGGACAGGGGGCTATGGCTACACCTTC
v_call: TRBV6-4
j_call: TRBJ1-2
d_call: TRBD1
clone_size: NA

cdr3_aa: CASSQDRGDQPQHF
cdr3_nt: TGTGCCAGCAGCCAAGACAGGGGCGATCAGCCCCAGCATTTT
v_call: TRBV27
j_call: TRBJ1-5
d_call: TRBD1
clone_size: NA

cdr3_aa: CASSAQGPYNSPLHF
cdr3_nt: TGTGCCAGCAGCGCCCAGGGACCCTATAATTCACCCCTCCACTTT
v_call: TRBV7-2
j_call: TRBJ1-6
d_call: NA
clone_size: NA